This TCR beta chain was retrieved from a study of T cell repertoires in cytomegalovirus infection. Overall study context: CMV infection together with matching HLA type was indicated by public TCR beta signatures.

MiXCR, applied by TCRdb to the reads, yields one record per CDR3 protein. This table has approximately 490,000 distinct CDR3 sequences, approximately 10% appearing once. At least ten counts were recorded for this clonotype. What it binds is unknown. The CDR3 consists of 13 residues. Germline CDR1 and CDR2: MNHNS and SASEGT. Trimming shortened V by 6 bases and J by 5 bases, and 13 bases separated the two germline ends. The study, taken as a whole, reports: Clonotypes of TCR beta that were HLA-C-restricted and CMV-specific dominated the ex vivo response.

The sequencing input was PBMCs. The chain links TRBV6-1 to TRBJ1-1; D is undetermined. This TCR was sampled from a human donor in good health (CMV status not recorded). Some clones in this sample may be carry-over from other donors' samples. CDR3 in DNA: TGTGCCAGCAGCAAAAGGGAGGAGACTGAAGCTTTCTTT. This translates into CASSKREETEAFF.